The present TCR beta chain was sequenced within a study of CD8 T cells in ankylosing spondylitis. V trimming: 3 bases; J trimming: 2 bases; junction bases outside the gene matches: 8. CDR3 length: 16 residues. TCRdb used MiXCR to reprocess the 5' RACE reads, holding one entry per CDR3 protein. The sample includes around 250,000 distinct CDR3 sequences, 15% to 20% seen only once; the top ten take around 30%. The source material was blood, either unsorted or a sorted T cell fraction (not recorded which). The sequence derives from a male donor with ankylosing spondylitis or in good health (not recorded which). V and J are TRBV12-3 or TRBV12-4 and TRBJ2-7; 9 nucleotides match TRBD1. CDR3 region: CASSFRSDRGPYEQYF. Here the CDR3 DNA reads TGTGCCAGCAGTTTTAGGTCGGACAGGGGACCCTACGAGCAGTACTTC.